This T cell receptor beta chain was recorded in a study of immune reconstitution after stem cell transplant in scleroderma. By frequency in the sample, this clonotype is medium-sized. Using its own MiXCR run on the RT-PCR reads, TCRdb lists one record per CDR3 protein. The sample includes roughly 2,000 distinct CDR3 sequences, roughly 14% of them seen just once. This sequence was found in a female donor with systemic sclerosis. The sample was gathered before or after autologous hematopoietic stem cell transplantation (not recorded which).

The DNA of the CDR3 is TGCGCCAGCAGGTTTAACTCATTGGGCACAGATACGCAGTATTTT. Translating it yields CASRFNSLGTDTQYF. The chain is built from TRBV5-1 and TRBJ2-3, with no clear D. The CDR3 is 15 amino acids. CDR1 is SGHRS and CDR2 is YFSETQ in the germline V gene. Trimming left V 5 bases short and J 1 base short, with 14 bases between.